Below, 7 T cell receptor beta chains from the same sample are listed, as sequenced in a study of cytomegalovirus exposure and HLA in healthy donors. PCR primers comprised 60 Vbeta and 13 Jbeta primers. The repertoire was sequenced with immunoSEQ multiplex PCR; TCRdb's copy has only in-frame clones and lacks some. Among around 100,000 clones listed, about four fifths were seen once. The sample comprised PBMCs. Receptors were obtained from a woman in her thirties or forties in good health and CMV-seronegative.

The chain uses TRBV10-1 and TRBJ2-5; 9 bases agree with TRBD2. The trim removed 5 bases at V and 3 bases at J, leaving 7 bases unmatched. CDR3 size: 15 residues. Germline V gene data show CDR1 as WNHNN and CDR2 as SYGVQD (reference sequence). The CDR3 sequence: CASSRAGGNEETQYF. CDR3 nucleotides: TGCGCCAGCAGTCGCGCGGGGGGGAACGAAGAGACCCAGTACTTC.

This clone has more than one count but fewer than ten. The chain uses TRBV19 and TRBJ2-5; 11 positions agree with TRBD2. Trimming at V came to 7 bases and at J to 5 bases, leaving 3 bases not matched to a gene. From germline, CDR1 is LNHDA and CDR2 SQIVND (reference sequence). The CDR3 is 13 residues long. The CDR3 reads CASTSSGRETQYF. CDR3 sequence (DNA): TGTGCCAGTACATCTAGCGGGAGGGAGACCCAGTACTTC.

This chain joins TRBV4-3 and TRBJ2-5; 9 positions match TRBD2. The CDR3 is 15 residues long. From germline, CDR1 is LGHNA and CDR2 YSLEER. V dropped 1 base and J dropped 5; count of bases not matched to a gene: 5. CDR3 loop: CASSQGTSEGETQYF. CDR3 nucleotides: TGCGCCAGCAGCCAAGGGACTAGCGAAGGGGAGACCCAGTACTTC.

The J gene is TRBJ1-6, the V gene TRBV7-9, with D perhaps TRBD1 (5 bases). This CDR3 has 15 amino acids. Per germline, CDR1 SEHNR and CDR2 FQNEAQ (reference sequence). Trimming cost V 5 bases and J 7 bases, with 15 bases left between them. The DNA of the CDR3 is TGTGCCAGCAGCCAAGTTCAGGGTTACAATTCACCCCTCCACTTT. Translated: CASSQVQGYNSPLHF.

The V and J genes are TRBV10-3 and TRBJ2-7, with 7 bases aligning to TRBD1. The V segment lost 9 bases and the J segment 5 bases; nucleotides outside the gene matches: 10. The CDR3 consists of 13 residues. Germline assignment: CDR1 ENHRY and CDR2 SYGVKD. CDR3 sequence: CAIADRSRDEQYF. The CDR3 region has the DNA TGTGCCATAGCGGACAGGTCAAGGGACGAGCAGTACTTC.

V is TRBV27 and J is TRBJ1-1; no clear D gene. This CDR3 spans 13 amino acids. The germline V gene has CDR1 MNHEY and CDR2 SMNVEV (reference sequence). Trimming shortened V by 3 bases and J by 5 bases, and 10 bases separated the two germline ends. The CDR3 DNA is TGTGCCAGCAGTTTGAGCGCGGAGACTGAAGCTTTCTTT. Its translation is CASSLSAETEAFF.

Remarks on this clone: Other DNA sequences in the sample encode the same CDR3. The chain has TRBV6-5 and TRBJ2-3; weak D call: TRBD2 (6 bases). The CDR3 is 14 amino acids. Germline CDR1 MNHEY, CDR2 SVGAGI. V was clipped by 2 bases and J by 3 bases, with 9 bases between them. DNA for the CDR3: TGTGCCAGCAGTTACGGTGGGGGGACAGATACGCAGTATTTT. Protein sequence: CASSYGGGTDTQYF.